The text below deals with one TCR beta chain. Its antigen remains unidentified. The CDR3 runs 15 residues. Germline lookup yields CDR1 SNHLY and CDR2 FYNNEI. Trimming cost V 0 bases and J 10 bases, with 16 bases left between them. This entry comes from a study of cytomegalovirus exposure and HLA in healthy donors. Study-wide points: Cytomegalovirus association was listed for 164 TCR beta chains. A likely sequencing artifact accounted for one observed cluster of highly shared sequence variants.

PCR involved 60 Vbeta and 13 Jbeta primers. Original processing notes: Among the unique TCR beta chains that a later analysis counted, about 84 million in all, roughly 11 million were shared. Sequencing was performed with immunoSEQ multiplex PCR; in TCRdb, only in-frame clones are kept and a portion is missing. From that table come the V and J calls and clone size; the DNA was used to work out D and trimming. Altogether 130,000 to 150,000 clones are present, 70% to 80% being singletons, with the ten largest covering 4.5% to 6%. When sampled, the donors appeared nominally healthy, though they likely had unrecorded immune exposures.

The sample consisted of PBMCs. This TCR was sampled from a woman aged 50 to 65 in good health and CMV-seronegative. The chain employs TRBV2 and TRBJ2-1, with D possibly matching TRBD1 (6 bases). In DNA, the CDR3 is TGTGCCAGCAGTGAAGCGCTGGGGGCTCTTTCCGAGCAGTTCTTC. Amino acids: CASSEALGALSEQFF.